This TCR beta chain stems from a study of neoadjuvant anti-PD-1 for oral cavity cancer. Profiled with immunoSEQ multiplex PCR; TCRdb holds only in-frame clones, not every one. The sample holds thousands of clones, roughly 70% seen once. The V gene lost 1 base and the J gene lost 8 bases, with 5 bases spanning the gap. The CDR3 has 11 residues. Germline values: CDR1 MNHNY, CDR2 SVGAGI (reference sequence). Time point: after neoadjuvant nivolumab, at surgical resection. V and J are TRBV6-6 and TRBJ1-2; D is undetermined. The sample was PBMCs, taken after nivolumab (anti-PD-1) treatment. This TCR came from a person between 40 and 80 years old with oral cavity squamous cell carcinoma. CDR3 sequence: CASSYLSGYTF. CDR3 bases: TGTGCCAGCAGTTACTTGTCGGGCTACACCTTC.